This entry lists 14 T cell receptor beta chains sequenced from one sample in a study of shared clonotypes between healthy human individuals. Data came from immunoSEQ multiplex PCR; TCRdb stores just in-frame clones and leaves some out. The sample has some 300,000 clones, roughly 80% seen once; the top ten hold about 10%. Sequenced sample: memory CD4+ T cells sorted from blood. Indicated subset: CD45RA-negative fraction. The receptors were gathered from a man younger than 45 in good health.

In its sample, this clone was seen once. Other DNA sequences in this sample translate to the same CDR3. The chain joins TRBV5-1 to TRBJ2-3, with TRBD1 matching over 9 bases. Germline V gene sequence: CDR1 SGHRS, CDR2 YFSETQ. J was trimmed by 3 bases and V by 1 base; bases with no gene match: 3. The CDR3 has 15 residues. The chain's CDR3 is CASSLRGTGTDTQYF. The CDR3 nucleotides read TGCGCCAGCAGCTTGAGGGGGACAGGGACAGATACGCAGTATTTT.

The chain uses TRBV7-2 and TRBJ2-1; D is unresolved. This CDR3 is 13 amino acids long. With 7 bases removed from V and 7 bases from J, the gap between germline ends came to 14 bases. The germline V gene has CDR1 SGHTA and CDR2 FQGNSA. CDR3 loop: CASNSGRRNEQFF. Written as DNA, the CDR3 is TGTGCCAGCAACTCCGGCAGACGTAATGAGCAGTTCTTC.

The chain carries TRBV6-5 and TRBJ2-7; 8 bases line up with TRBD2. Germline assignment: CDR1 MNHEY and CDR2 SVGAGI. The ends lost 8 bases at V and 3 bases at J; junction bases unmatched: 6. This CDR3 has 13 amino acids. This CDR3 reads CASGLREDYEQYF. The CDR3 DNA is TGTGCCAGCGGACTGCGGGAGGACTACGAGCAGTACTTC.

The chain employs TRBV7-2 and TRBJ2-1; tentative D call: TRBD2 (6 bases). This CDR3 has 15 residues. The ends were cut back, 0 bases at V and 3 bases at J, with 9 bases in the middle. From germline, CDR1 is SGHTA and CDR2 FQGNSA. This CDR3 is CASSLAGGVYNEQFF. In DNA form, the CDR3 reads TGTGCCAGCAGCTTAGCGGGAGGCGTCTACAATGAGCAGTTCTTC.

Only one count was recorded for this clone. This rearrangement joins TRBV5-6 to TRBJ2-7; D remains ambiguous. The germline gives CDR1 SGHDT, CDR2 YYEEEE. CDR3 length equals 12 residues. V dropped 1 base and J dropped 6 bases, with 8 bases sitting between them. CDR3 protein: CASSLSVGEQYF. In DNA form, the CDR3 reads TGTGCCAGCAGCTTGTCTGTAGGCGAGCAGTACTTC.

This chain joins TRBV5-1 and TRBJ2-3, with 9 nucleotides matching TRBD2. CDR3 size: 15 residues. Looked up from germline, CDR1 is SGHRS and CDR2 is YFSETQ. V lost 3 bases to trimming and J lost 5 bases; unmatched junction nucleotides: 7. CDR3 loop: CASSWVSGRGDTQYF. CDR3 DNA sequence: TGCGCCAGCAGCTGGGTTAGCGGGAGAGGAGATACGCAGTATTTT. Looking up the rest from reference TRBV5-1 and TRBJ2-3 gives the full variable domain: KAGVTQTPRYLIKTRGQQVTLSCSPISGHRSVSWYQQTPGQGLQFLFEYFSETQRNKGNFPGRFSGRQFSNSRSEMNVSTLELGDSALYLCASSWVSGRGDTQYFGPGTRLTVL.

The chain joins TRBV6-1 to TRBJ2-7; D may match TRBD1 or TRBD2 (6 bases each). The CDR3 sequence is 17 residues long. Trimming took 2 bases from V and 3 from J, leaving 20 bases between them. Germline lookup yields CDR1 MNHNS and CDR2 SASEGT. The CDR3 sequence is CASSETVGGGLDYEQYF. CDR3 in DNA: TGTGCCAGCAGTGAAACGGTGGGTGGGGGGCTTGACTACGAGCAGTACTTC.

The rearrangement joins TRBV5-1 to TRBJ1-1; D is uncertain. The CDR3 consists of 13 residues. The V gene lost 2 bases and the J gene lost 3 bases, with 8 bases spanning the gap. Germline-derived CDR1 and CDR2 are SGHRS and YFSETQ. The CDR3, as DNA: TGCGCCAGCAGCTTACTGTTGGACACTGAAGCTTTCTTT. This codes for CASSLLLDTEAFF.

The V and J genes are TRBV27 and TRBJ2-2, with D possibly matching TRBD1 (7 bases). The CDR3 runs 20 residues. The germline CDR1 and CDR2 sequences are MNHEY and SMNVEV (reference sequence). The V end was cut by 6 bases, the J end by 3 bases, with 29 bases between. CDR3 sequence reads: CASSIPGQRARGGHTGELFF. In DNA, the CDR3 is TGTGCCAGCAGCATCCCGGGACAGAGGGCACGCGGAGGGCACACCGGGGAGCTGTTTTTT.

The chain carries TRBV30 and TRBJ2-1, with TRBD2 matching 7 bases. Germline CDR1 GTSNPN, CDR2 SVGIG (reference sequence). V lost 2 bases and J lost 5; bases outside the gene matches: 9. The CDR3 has 15 residues. The CDR3 DNA sequence: TGTGCCTGGAGTCTCGGCCGGGACTACAACAATGAGCAGTTCTTC. It yields the protein CAWSLGRDYNNEQFF.

The rearrangement uses TRBV2 and TRBJ1-5; tentative D call: TRBD1 (5 bases). The germline V gene encodes CDR1 SNHLY and CDR2 FYNNEI. Trimming left V 6 bases short and J 7 bases short, with 13 bases between. This CDR3 has 13 residues. The CDR3 sequence is CASSGGVSQPQHF. The CDR3 bases are TGTGCCAGCAGCGGGGGGGTGTCCCAGCCCCAGCATTTT.

This clone is medium-sized (0.01 to 0.1%) by share. The junction shows a germline mismatch at one end, possibly a read error. V is TRBV5-4 and J is TRBJ2-7; D is perhaps TRBD2 (6 bases). The germline CDR1 and CDR2 sequences are SGHNT and YYREEE (reference sequence). The CDR3 covers 13 residues. CDR3 region: CASSSQLGGRFDF. The CDR3 DNA reads TGTGCCAGCAGCTCCCAGCTAGGAGGGAGATTTGACTTC.

This chain links TRBV28 with TRBJ2-5; possible D gene TRBD1, 5 bases. CDR3 length: 12 residues. The V and J ends lost 8 bases and 5 bases respectively, with 12 bases between them. The germline V gene encodes CDR1 MDHEN and CDR2 SYDVKM. In DNA, the CDR3 is TGTGCCAGCCACCAGGGTGAGGAGACCCAGTACTTC. This codes for CASHQGEETQYF.

This CDR3 reads CASSLDRAKTGELFF. The CDR3 DNA reads TGTGCCAGCAGCTTGGACAGGGCCAAGACCGGGGAGCTGTTTTTT. The genes are TRBV5-4 and TRBJ2-2; D may be TRBD1 (6 bases). Looked up from germline, CDR1 is SGHNT and CDR2 is YYREEE (reference sequence). This CDR3 has 15 amino acids. Trimming left V 0 bases short and J 5 bases short, with 11 bases between.